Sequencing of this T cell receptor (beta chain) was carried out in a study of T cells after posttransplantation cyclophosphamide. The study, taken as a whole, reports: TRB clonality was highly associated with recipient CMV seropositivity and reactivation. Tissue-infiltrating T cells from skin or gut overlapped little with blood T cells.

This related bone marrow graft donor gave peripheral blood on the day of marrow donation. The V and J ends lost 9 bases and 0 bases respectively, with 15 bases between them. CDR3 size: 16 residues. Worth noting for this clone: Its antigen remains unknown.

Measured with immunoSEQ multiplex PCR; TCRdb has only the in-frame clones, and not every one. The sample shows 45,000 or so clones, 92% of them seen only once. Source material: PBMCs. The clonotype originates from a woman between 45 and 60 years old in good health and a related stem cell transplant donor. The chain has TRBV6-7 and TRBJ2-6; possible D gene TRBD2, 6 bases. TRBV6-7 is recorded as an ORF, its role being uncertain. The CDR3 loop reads CASPRGGSSGANVLTF. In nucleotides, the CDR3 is TGTGCCAGTCCCCGAGGAGGGTCCTCTGGGGCCAACGTCCTGACTTTC.